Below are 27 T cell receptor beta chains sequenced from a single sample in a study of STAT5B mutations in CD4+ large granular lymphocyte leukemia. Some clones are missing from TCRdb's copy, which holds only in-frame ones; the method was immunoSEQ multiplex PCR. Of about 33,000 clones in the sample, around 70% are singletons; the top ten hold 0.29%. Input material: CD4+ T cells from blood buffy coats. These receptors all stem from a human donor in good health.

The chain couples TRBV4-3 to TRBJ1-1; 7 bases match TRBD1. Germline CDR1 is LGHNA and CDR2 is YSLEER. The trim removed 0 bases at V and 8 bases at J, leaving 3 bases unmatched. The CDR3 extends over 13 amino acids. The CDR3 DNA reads TGCGCCAGCAGCCAAGAAAGGGACAGAGAAGCTTTCTTT. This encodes CASSQERDREAFF.

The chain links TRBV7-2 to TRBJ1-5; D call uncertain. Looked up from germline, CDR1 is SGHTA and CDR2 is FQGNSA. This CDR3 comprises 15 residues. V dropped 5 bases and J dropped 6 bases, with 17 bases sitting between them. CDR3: CASSRDQTRRQPQHF. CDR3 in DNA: TGTGCCAGCAGCCGAGATCAGACCAGGCGTCAGCCCCAGCATTTT.

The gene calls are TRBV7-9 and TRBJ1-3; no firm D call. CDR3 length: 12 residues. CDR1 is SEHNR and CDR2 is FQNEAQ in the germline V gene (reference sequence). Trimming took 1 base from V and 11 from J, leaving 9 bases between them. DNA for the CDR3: TGTGCCAGCAGCTTAGTGGGCGGGTCCATATATTTT. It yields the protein CASSLVGGSIYF. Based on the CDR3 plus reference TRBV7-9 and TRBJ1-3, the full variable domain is DTGVSQNPRHKITKRGQNVTFRCDPISEHNRLYWYRQTLGQGPEFLTYFQNEAQLEKSRLLSDRFSAERPKGSFSTLEIQRTEQGDSAMYLCASSLVGGSIYFGEGSWLTVV.

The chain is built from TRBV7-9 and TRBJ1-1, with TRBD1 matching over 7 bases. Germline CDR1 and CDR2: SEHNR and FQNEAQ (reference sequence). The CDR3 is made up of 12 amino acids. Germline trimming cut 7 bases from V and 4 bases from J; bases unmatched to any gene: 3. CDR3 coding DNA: TGTGCCAGCAAGGGGGCAAGCACTGAAGCTTTCTTT. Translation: CASKGASTEAFF.

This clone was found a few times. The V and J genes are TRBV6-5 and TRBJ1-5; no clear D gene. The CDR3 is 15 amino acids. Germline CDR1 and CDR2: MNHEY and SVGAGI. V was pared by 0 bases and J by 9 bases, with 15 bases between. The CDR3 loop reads CASSYSTPGDGPQHF. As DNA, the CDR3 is TGTGCCAGCAGTTACTCGACCCCGGGAGATGGGCCCCAGCATTTT.

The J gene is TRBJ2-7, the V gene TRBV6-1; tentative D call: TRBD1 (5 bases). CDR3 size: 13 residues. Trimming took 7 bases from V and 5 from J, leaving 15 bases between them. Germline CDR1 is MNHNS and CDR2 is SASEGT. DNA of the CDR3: TGTGCCAGCACGCAGGGTTTCGGAAACGAGCAGTACTTC. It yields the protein CASTQGFGNEQYF.

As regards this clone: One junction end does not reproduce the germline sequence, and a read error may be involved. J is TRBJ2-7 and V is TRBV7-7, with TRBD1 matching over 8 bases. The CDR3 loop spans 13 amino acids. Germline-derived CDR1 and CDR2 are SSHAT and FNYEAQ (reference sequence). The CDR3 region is CASSRQGFSEQYF. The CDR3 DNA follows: TGTGCTAGCAGTCGACAGGGGTTCTCCGAGCAGTACTTC.

The DNA of the CDR3 is TGTGCCAGCAGCAAACAGGGGCGGGCAAACGAGCAGTACTTC. Protein sequence: CASSKQGRANEQYF. The rearrangement uses TRBV11-3 and TRBJ2-7; 7 nucleotides line up with TRBD1. V dropped 5 bases and J dropped 5; count of bases not matched to a gene: 9. Germline CDR1 and CDR2: SGHNT and YENEEA. This CDR3 region has 14 residues.

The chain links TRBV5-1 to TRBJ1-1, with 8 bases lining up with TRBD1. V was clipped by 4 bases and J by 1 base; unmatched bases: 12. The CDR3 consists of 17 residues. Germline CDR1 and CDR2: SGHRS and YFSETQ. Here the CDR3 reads CASSLGTGNSGNTEAFF. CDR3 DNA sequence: TGCGCCAGCAGCCTAGGGACAGGAAACTCTGGGAACACTGAAGCTTTCTTT. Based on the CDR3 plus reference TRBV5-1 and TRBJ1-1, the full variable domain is KAGVTQTPRYLIKTRGQQVTLSCSPISGHRSVSWYQQTPGQGLQFLFEYFSETQRNKGNFPGRFSGRQFSNSRSEMNVSTLELGDSALYLCASSLGTGNSGNTEAFFGQGTRLTVV.

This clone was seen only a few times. The CDR3 loop is CASSDEGVTQYF. CDR3 coding DNA: TGCGCCAGCAGTGATGAAGGGGTGACGCAGTATTTT. V is TRBV10-2 and J is TRBJ2-3; D is possibly TRBD1 (5 bases). The CDR3 is made up of 12 amino acids. The germline V and J ends were trimmed by 3 bases and 9 bases, with 10 bases remaining between them. In germline, CDR1 is WSHSY, CDR2 SAAADI.

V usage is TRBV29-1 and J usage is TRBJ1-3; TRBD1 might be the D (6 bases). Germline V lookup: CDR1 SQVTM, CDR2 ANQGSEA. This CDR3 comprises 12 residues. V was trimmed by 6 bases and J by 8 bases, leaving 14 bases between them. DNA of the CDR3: TGCAGCGTAACAGGGTCGGCTTACACCATATATTTT. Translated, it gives CSVTGSAYTIYF.

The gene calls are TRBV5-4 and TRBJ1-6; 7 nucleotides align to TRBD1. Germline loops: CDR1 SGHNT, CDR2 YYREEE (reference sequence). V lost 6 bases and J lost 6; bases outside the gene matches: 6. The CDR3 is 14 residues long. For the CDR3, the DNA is TGTGCCAGCACTACAGACAGGGTTAATTCACCCCTCCACTTT. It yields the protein CASTTDRVNSPLHF.

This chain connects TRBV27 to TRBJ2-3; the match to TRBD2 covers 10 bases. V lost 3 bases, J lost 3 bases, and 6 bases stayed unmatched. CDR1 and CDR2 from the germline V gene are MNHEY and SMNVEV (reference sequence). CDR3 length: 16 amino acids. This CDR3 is CASSFRASGRTDTQYF. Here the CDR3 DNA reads TGTGCCAGCAGTTTCCGGGCTAGCGGGAGAACAGATACGCAGTATTTT.

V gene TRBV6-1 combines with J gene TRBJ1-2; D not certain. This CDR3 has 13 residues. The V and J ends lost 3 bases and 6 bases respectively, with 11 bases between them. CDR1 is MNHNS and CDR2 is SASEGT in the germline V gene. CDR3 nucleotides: TGTGCCAGCAGTGACAGGATCCCGGATGGCTACACCTTC. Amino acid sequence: CASSDRIPDGYTF.

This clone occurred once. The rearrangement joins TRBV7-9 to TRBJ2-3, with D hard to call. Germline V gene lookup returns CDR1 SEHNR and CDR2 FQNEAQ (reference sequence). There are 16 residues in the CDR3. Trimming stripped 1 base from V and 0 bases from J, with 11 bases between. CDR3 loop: CASSLDLGSSTDTQYF. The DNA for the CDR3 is TGTGCCAGCAGCTTAGATCTGGGGTCTAGCACAGATACGCAGTATTTT.

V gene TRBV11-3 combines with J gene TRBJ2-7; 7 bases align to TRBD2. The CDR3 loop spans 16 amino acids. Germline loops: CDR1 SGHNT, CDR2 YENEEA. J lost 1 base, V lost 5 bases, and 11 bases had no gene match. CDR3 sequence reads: CASSPLGAGESYEQYF. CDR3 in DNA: TGTGCCAGCAGCCCCCTCGGGGCGGGAGAGTCCTACGAGCAGTACTTC.

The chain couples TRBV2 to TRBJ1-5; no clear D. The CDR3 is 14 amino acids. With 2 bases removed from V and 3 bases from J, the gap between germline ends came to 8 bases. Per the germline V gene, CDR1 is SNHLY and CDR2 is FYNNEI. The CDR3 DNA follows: TGTGCCAGCAGTGAACTACTTATCAATCAGCCCCAGCATTTT. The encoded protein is CASSELLINQPQHF.

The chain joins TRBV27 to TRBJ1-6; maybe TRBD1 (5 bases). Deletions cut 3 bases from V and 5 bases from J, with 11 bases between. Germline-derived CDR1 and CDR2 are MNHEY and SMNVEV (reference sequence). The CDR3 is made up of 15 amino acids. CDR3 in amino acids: CASSLEWGDNSPLHF. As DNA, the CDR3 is TGTGCCAGCAGTTTGGAATGGGGGGATAATTCACCCCTCCACTTT.

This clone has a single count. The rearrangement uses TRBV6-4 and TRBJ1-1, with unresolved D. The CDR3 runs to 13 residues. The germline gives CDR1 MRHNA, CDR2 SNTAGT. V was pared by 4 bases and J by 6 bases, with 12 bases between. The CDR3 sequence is CASSVFLGAEAFF. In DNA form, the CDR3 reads TGTGCCAGCAGTGTCTTCCTGGGCGCTGAAGCTTTCTTT.

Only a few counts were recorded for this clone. This CDR3 is CASSEPLAGRSYEQYF. The CDR3 region has the DNA TGTGCCAGCAGTGAACCTCTAGCGGGACGTTCCTACGAGCAGTACTTC. The genes are TRBV2 and TRBJ2-7; 9 nucleotides align to TRBD2. CDR3 size: 16 residues. V gave up 2 bases and J gave up 1 base; unmatched junction bases: 6. The germline CDR1 and CDR2 sequences are SNHLY and FYNNEI.

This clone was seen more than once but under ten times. This CDR3 reads CAWSKGVRAPGYGYTF. CDR3 in DNA: TGTGCCTGGAGTAAGGGGGTCAGGGCCCCAGGCTATGGCTACACCTTC. This chain uses TRBV30 with TRBJ1-2, with D perhaps TRBD1 (6 bases). The CDR3 sequence is 16 residues long. The germline V gene encodes CDR1 GTSNPN and CDR2 SVGIG (reference sequence). The V end lost 2 bases, the J end lost 4 bases, and 20 bases lay between the germline ends.

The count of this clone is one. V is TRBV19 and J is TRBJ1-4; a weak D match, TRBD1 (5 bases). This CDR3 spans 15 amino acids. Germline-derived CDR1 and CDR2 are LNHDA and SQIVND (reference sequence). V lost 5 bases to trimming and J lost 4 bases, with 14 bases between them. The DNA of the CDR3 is TGTGCCAGTAGTGTCGTCGGGACGGATAATGAAAAACTGTTTTTT. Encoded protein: CASSVVGTDNEKLFF.

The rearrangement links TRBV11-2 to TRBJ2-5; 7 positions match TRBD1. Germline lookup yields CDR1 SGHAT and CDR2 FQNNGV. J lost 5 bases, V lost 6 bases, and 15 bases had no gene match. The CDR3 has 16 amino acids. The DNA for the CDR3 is TGTGCCAGCAGTTTCCAGAACAGGGGACGGCACGAGACCCAGTACTTC. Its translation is CASSFQNRGRHETQYF.

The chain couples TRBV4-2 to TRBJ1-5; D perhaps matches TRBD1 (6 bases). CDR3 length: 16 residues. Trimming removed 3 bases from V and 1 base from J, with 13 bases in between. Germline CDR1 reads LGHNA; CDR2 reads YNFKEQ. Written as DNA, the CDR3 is TGTGCCAGCAGCCACGACAGGACAGCCAGCAATCAGCCCCAGCATTTT. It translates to CASSHDRTASNQPQHF.

CDR3 DNA: TGCGCCAGCAGAGGTGGGGACACTGGAGAGACCCAGTACTTC. Translation gives CASRGGDTGETQYF. The chain carries TRBV10-2 and TRBJ2-5, with D perhaps TRBD1 (6 bases). This CDR3 is 14 amino acids long. Per germline, CDR1 WSHSY and CDR2 SAAADI. V dropped 6 bases and J dropped 4 bases, with 15 bases sitting between them.

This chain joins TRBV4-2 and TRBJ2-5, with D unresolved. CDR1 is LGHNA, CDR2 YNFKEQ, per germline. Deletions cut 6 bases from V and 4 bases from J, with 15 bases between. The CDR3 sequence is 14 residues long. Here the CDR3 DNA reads TGTGCCAGCAGGCTCCTGGCCACGGGAGAGACCCAGTACTTC. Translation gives CASRLLATGETQYF.

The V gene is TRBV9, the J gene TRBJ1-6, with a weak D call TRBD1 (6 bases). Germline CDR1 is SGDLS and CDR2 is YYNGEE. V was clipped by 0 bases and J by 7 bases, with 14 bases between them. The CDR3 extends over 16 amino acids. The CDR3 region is CASSVDGGLGNSPLHF. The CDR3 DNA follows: TGTGCCAGCAGCGTAGACGGGGGGCTAGGGAATTCACCCCTCCACTTT.